The text below deals with one T cell receptor (beta chain). It has no known antigen specificity. There are no base qualities to consult, and no much larger clone falls within one base. From the cysteine through the phenylalanine, the CDR3 covers 16 amino acids. The CDR3 DNA has 48 bases and is translated from base 1. CDR1 MNHNY and CDR2 SVGAGI are derived from the germline V gene (reference sequence). After removal of 2 bases from V and 8 bases from J, the junction retains 9 bases not matched to a gene. This sample stems from a study of T cells after somatic rescue of genetic block (dated by TCRdb to the early 2020s). A note on the overall study: The study assessed how robust, over the long term, a T-cell system was when the system had developed through somatic rescue of a genetic block in T-cell development.

Library generation was performed with the immunoSEQ multiplex PCR assay. TCRdb provides this immuneACCESS table in a form limited to in-frame rearrangements. Some clones are lacking; in checked studies, under half of them reflect an unresolved V gene, and why the rest are absent is not known. The table for this sample lists almost 15,000 clones; about 70% of them were counted only once. The ten largest make up 25% to 30% of the sample. Material: peripheral blood mononuclear cells (PBMCs). Recombination linked TRBV6-6 to TRBJ1-5; 10 central bases correspond to TRBD1. The TCR comes from a man aged 18 to 29. The DNA reads TGTGCCAGCAGTTACACCCCGGGACAGGGGAAAGAGCCCCAGCATTTT. It specifies CASSYTPGQGKEPQHF.